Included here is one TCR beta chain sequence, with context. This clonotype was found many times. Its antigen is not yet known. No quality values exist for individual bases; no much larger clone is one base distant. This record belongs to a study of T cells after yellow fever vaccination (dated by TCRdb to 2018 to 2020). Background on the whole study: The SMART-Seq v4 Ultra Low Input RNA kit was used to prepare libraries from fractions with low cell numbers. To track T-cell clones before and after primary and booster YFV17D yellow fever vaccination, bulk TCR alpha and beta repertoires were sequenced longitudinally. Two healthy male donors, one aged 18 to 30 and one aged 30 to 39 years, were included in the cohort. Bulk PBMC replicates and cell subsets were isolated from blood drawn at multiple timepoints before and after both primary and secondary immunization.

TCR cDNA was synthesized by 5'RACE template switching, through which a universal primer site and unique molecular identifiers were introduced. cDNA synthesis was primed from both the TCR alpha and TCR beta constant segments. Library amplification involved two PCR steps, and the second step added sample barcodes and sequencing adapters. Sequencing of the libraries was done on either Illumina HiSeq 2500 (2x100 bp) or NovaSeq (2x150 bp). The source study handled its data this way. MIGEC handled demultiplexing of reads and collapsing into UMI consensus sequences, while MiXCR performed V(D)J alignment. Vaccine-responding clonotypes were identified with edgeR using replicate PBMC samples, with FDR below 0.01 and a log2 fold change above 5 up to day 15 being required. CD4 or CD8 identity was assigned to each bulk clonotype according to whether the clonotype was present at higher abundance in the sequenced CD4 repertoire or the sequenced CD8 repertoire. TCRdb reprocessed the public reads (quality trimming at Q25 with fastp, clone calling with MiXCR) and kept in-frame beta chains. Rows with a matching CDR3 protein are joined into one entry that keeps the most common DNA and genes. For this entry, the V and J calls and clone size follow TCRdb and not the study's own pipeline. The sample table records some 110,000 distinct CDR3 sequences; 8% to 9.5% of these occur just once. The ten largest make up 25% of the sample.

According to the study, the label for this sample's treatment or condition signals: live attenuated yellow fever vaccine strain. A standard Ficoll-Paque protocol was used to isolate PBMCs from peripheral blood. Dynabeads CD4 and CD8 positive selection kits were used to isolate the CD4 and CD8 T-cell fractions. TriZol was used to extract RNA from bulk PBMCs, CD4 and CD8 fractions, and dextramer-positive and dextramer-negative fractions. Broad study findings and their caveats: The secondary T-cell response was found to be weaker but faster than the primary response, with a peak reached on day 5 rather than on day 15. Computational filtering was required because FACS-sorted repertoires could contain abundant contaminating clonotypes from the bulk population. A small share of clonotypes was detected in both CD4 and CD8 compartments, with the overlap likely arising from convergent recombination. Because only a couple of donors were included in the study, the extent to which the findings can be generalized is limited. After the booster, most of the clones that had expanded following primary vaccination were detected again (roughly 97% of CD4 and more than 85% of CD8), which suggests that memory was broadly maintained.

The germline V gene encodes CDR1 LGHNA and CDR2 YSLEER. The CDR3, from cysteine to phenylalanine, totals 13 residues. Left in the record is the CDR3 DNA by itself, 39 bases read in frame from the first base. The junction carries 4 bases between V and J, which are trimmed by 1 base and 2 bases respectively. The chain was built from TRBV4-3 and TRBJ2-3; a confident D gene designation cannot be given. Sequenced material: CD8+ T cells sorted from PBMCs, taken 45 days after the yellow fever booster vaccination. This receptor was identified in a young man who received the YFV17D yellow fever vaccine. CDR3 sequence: CASSQGVTDTQYF. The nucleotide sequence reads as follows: TGCGCCAGCAGCCAAGGGGTCACAGATACGCAGTATTTT.